The rows below give T cell receptor beta chains drawn from one sample of a study of blood T cell repertoires in COVID-19. Produced via immunoSEQ multiplex PCR; TCRdb's table is partial and in-frame only. The repertoire holds 150,000 to 200,000 clones, with under 85% as singletons. The sequencing sample was made of peripheral blood. The receptor source for this set is a woman between 70 and 85 years old with COVID-19, enrolled during active disease. The CDR3 runs from the conserved cysteine through the conserved F or W. The order of the fields is J gene, clone size, D gene, V gene, CDR3 DNA, CDR3 protein. A D gene is named only where the DNA matches it firmly. Size is omitted from some rows. Given values are once, few, many or a class for expanded clones.

J: TRBJ2-7; size: .; D: TRBD2; V: TRBV9; DNA: TGTGCCAGCAGCGTAGGTCTAGCGGGAGGCGGAAAGCAGTACTTC; CDR3: CASSVGLAGGGKQYF
J: TRBJ2-5; size: .; D: TRBD2; V: TRBV19; DNA: TGTGCCAGTAGTACGGGACTAGCGGGAAGTTGGGAGACCCAGTACTTC; CDR3: CASSTGLAGSWETQYF
J: TRBJ2-2; size: .; D: TRBD2; V: TRBV27; DNA: TGTGCCAGCAGTTACGGGCGAGCGGGACCCACCGGGGAGCTGTTTTTT; CDR3: CASSYGRAGPTGELFF
J: TRBJ2-3; size: .; D: TRBD2; V: TRBV11-2; DNA: TGTGCCAGCAGCTCTCGACTAGCGGGAGAAACAGATACGCAGTATTTT; CDR3: CASSSRLAGETDTQYF
J: TRBJ1-4; size: .; D: TRBD1; V: TRBV5-1; DNA: TGCGCCAGCCAAGACCCCGGGACAGCAGAAAAACTGTTTTTT; CDR3: CASQDPGTAEKLFF
J: TRBJ2-1; size: .; D: TRBD2; V: TRBV5-1; DNA: TGCGCCAGCACGTTACTAGCGGGAGCGGTCGATGAGCAGTTCTTC; CDR3: CASTLLAGAVDEQFF
J: TRBJ2-1; size: .; D: TRBD2; V: TRBV18; DNA: TGTGCCAGCTCACCACTCTCGTTGGTAGCGGGGGTTTCCAATGAGCAGTTCTTC; CDR3: CASSPLSLVAGVSNEQFF
J: TRBJ2-3; size: once; D: TRBD2; V: TRBV7-9; DNA: TGTGCCAGCAGCCTTGGCGCTAGCGGGGGTAAAGATACGCAGTATTTT; CDR3: CASSLGASGGKDTQYF
J: TRBJ2-7; size: .; D: TRBD1; V: TRBV28; DNA: TGTGCCAGCAGAGGACAGGGCTCCTACGAGCAGTACTTC; CDR3: CASRGQGSYEQYF
J: TRBJ2-7; size: .; D: .; V: TRBV3-1/TRBV3-2; DNA: TGTGCCAGCAGCCAAGCAGGGAACTACGAGCAGTACTTC; CDR3: CASSQAGNYEQYF
J: TRBJ1-5; size: .; D: .; V: TRBV19; DNA: TGTGCCAGTAGTTCTTCCAGGAGGGGTAGCAATCAGCCCCAGCATTTT; CDR3: CASSSSRRGSNQPQHF
J: TRBJ1-5; size: once; D: .; V: TRBV5-5; DNA: TGTGCCAGCAGCATATCCCAGGTTCAGCCCCAGCATTTT; CDR3: CASSISQVQPQHF
J: TRBJ1-1; size: .; D: TRBD1; V: TRBV28; DNA: TGTGCCAGCAGTAAAAGGACAGGTATCGTAGCTTTCTTT; CDR3: CASSKRTGIVAFF
J: TRBJ2-5; size: few; D: .; V: TRBV18; DNA: TGTGCCAGCTCACCGAGTGCGGAGACCCAGTACTTC; CDR3: CASSPSAETQYF
J: TRBJ2-7; size: once; D: TRBD2; V: TRBV28; DNA: TGTGCCAGCAGTACCTTAGCGGGAGGGCCCTTGGAGCAGTACTTC; CDR3: CASSTLAGGPLEQYF
J: TRBJ2-1; size: .; D: TRBD2; V: TRBV5-1; DNA: TGCGCCAGCAGCTTGTGGCTAGCGGGTAATAATGAGCAGTTCTTC; CDR3: CASSLWLAGNNEQFF
J: TRBJ2-1; size: .; D: TRBD2; V: TRBV7-9; DNA: TGTGCCAGCAGCTGGACTAGTATTAATGAGCAGTTCTTC; CDR3: CASSWTSINEQFF
J: TRBJ2-2; size: .; D: .; V: TRBV9; DNA: TGTGCCAGCAGCCTCGGAGTCCGGAACCCGAACACCGGGGAGCTGTTTTTT; CDR3: CASSLGVRNPNTGELFF
J: TRBJ2-3; size: .; D: TRBD2; V: TRBV18; DNA: TGTGCCAGCTCCCGTACCCTAGCGGGAGAAGGAGATACGCAGTATTTT; CDR3: CASSRTLAGEGDTQYF
J: TRBJ1-6; size: .; D: .; V: TRBV5-4; DNA: TGTGCCAGCAGCTTAACGGGCTATAATTCACCCCTCCACTTT; CDR3: CASSLTGYNSPLHF
J: TRBJ2-3; size: .; D: TRBD1; V: TRBV2; DNA: TGTGCCAGCAGTGAACTGGGGTGGCAGGGGGCTACAGATACGCAGTATTTT; CDR3: CASSELGWQGATDTQYF
J: TRBJ2-7; size: once; D: .; V: TRBV13; DNA: TGTGCCAGCAGCTTACGGGAGAAAGGCTACGAGCAGTACTTC; CDR3: CASSLREKGYEQYF
J: TRBJ2-3; size: once; D: .; V: TRBV7-9; DNA: TGTGCCAGCAGCGTCCCCGGTGGGGGCCAGCGAGGTACGCAGTATTTT; CDR3: CASSVPGGGQRGTQYF
J: TRBJ2-5; size: once; D: TRBD2; V: TRBV7-9; DNA: TGTGCCAGCAGCTTAGCCGGGACTAGCGGGAAAACCCAGTACTTC; CDR3: CASSLAGTSGKTQYF
J: TRBJ2-7; size: few; D: .; V: TRBV9; DNA: TGTGCCAGCAGCCCCCTTGGGGGAGGAGCTTACGAGCAGTACTTC; CDR3: CASSPLGGGAYEQYF
J: TRBJ2-7; size: .; D: .; V: TRBV4-3; DNA: TGCGCCAGCAGCCAAAGGTCCGGGGGGCGGAACGAGCAGTACTTC; CDR3: CASSQRSGGRNEQYF
J: TRBJ2-5; size: .; D: .; V: TRBV10-2; DNA: TGCGCCAGCAGCCTTGGGGCGGGGTTGCAAGAGACCCAGTACTTC; CDR3: CASSLGAGLQETQYF
J: TRBJ2-1; size: few; D: TRBD2; V: TRBV5-8; DNA: TGTGCCAGCAGCTTGGGGTTAGCGGGTCCCTACAATGAGCAGTTCTTC; CDR3: CASSLGLAGPYNEQFF
J: TRBJ1-4; size: .; D: TRBD1; V: TRBV14; DNA: TGTGCCAGCAGTCCACAGGGGAGTTGGGAAAAACTGTTTTTT; CDR3: CASSPQGSWEKLFF
J: TRBJ2-7; size: .; D: .; V: TRBV11-2; DNA: TGTGCCAGCAGCTTAGACGCCGCCTGGCAAACCTACGAGCAGTACTTC; CDR3: CASSLDAAWQTYEQYF
J: TRBJ2-3; size: .; D: TRBD2; V: TRBV6-6; DNA: TGTGCCAGCAGGTCAAGCGGGGCGAAGCCAGATACGCAGTATTTT; CDR3: CASRSSGAKPDTQYF
J: TRBJ2-5; size: .; D: .; V: TRBV4-1; DNA: TGCGCCAGCAGCGCTCCAAGTGGCAGGCAAGAGACCCAGTACTTC; CDR3: CASSAPSGRQETQYF
J: TRBJ2-1; size: .; D: TRBD2; V: TRBV3-1/TRBV3-2; DNA: TGTGCCAGCAGCCTGGGACTAGCACCCTACAATGAGCAGTTCTTC; CDR3: CASSLGLAPYNEQFF
J: TRBJ2-7; size: .; D: TRBD2; V: TRBV5-1; DNA: TGCGCCAGCAGCTTGGAGACTAGCGGGAGTTACTCCTACGAGCAGTACTTC; CDR3: CASSLETSGSYSYEQYF
J: TRBJ2-7; size: .; D: .; V: TRBV21-1; DNA: TGTGCCAGCAGCATTGAGCAAGGACTAGCGGGAGTGGAAGGGAAGTACTTC; CDR3: CASSIEQGLAGVEGKYF
J: TRBJ2-3; size: few; D: TRBD1; V: TRBV29-1; DNA: TGCAGCGGAAGGGACAGCCGCATGGATACGCAGTATTTT; CDR3: CSGRDSRMDTQYF
J: TRBJ1-4; size: .; D: TRBD1; V: TRBV30; DNA: TGTGCCTGGACCCGAGTAGGGGGCCGGACAGGAGAAAAACTGTTTTTT; CDR3: CAWTRVGGRTGEKLFF
J: TRBJ1-1; size: .; D: .; V: TRBV6-6; DNA: TGTGCCAGCAGTTACAGAGCGACGCCCACTGAAGCTTTCTTT; CDR3: CASSYRATPTEAFF
J: TRBJ2-1; size: .; D: TRBD1; V: TRBV6-1; DNA: TGTGCCAGCAGTGGGGGCCCCGGGACAGCTTACGATGAGCAGTTCTTC; CDR3: CASSGGPGTAYDEQFF
J: TRBJ1-1; size: .; D: .; V: TRBV7-6; DNA: TGTGCCAGCAGCTTAGCTGTATCGGCAGGGTCAAAAGCTTTCTTT; CDR3: CASSLAVSAGSKAFF
J: TRBJ2-5; size: .; D: TRBD1; V: TRBV7-7; DNA: TGTGCCAGCAGCTTAGGCCCAGGGGGAGTACAGACCCAGTACTTC; CDR3: CASSLGPGGVQTQYF
J: TRBJ2-4; size: .; D: TRBD1; V: TRBV3-1/TRBV3-2; DNA: TGTGCCAGCAGCCAAGGGACAGGGGTTAGGGGAAACATTCAGTACTTC; CDR3: CASSQGTGVRGNIQYF
J: TRBJ1-6; size: few; D: .; V: TRBV27; DNA: TGTGCCAGCAGGACAACGGGGTCCCTCCACTTT; CDR3: CASRTTGSLHF
J: TRBJ2-1; size: .; D: TRBD1; V: TRBV19; DNA: TGTGCCAGTACCCGGGACAGTCACTACAATGAGCAGTTCTTC; CDR3: CASTRDSHYNEQFF
J: TRBJ1-6; size: .; D: TRBD1; V: TRBV9; DNA: TGTGCCAGCAGCCCATCCGGGACAGCTAATTCACCCCTCCACTTT; CDR3: CASSPSGTANSPLHF
J: TRBJ1-4; size: .; D: .; V: TRBV18; DNA: TGTGCCAGCTCATCAGGGATTAATGAAAAACTGTTTTTT; CDR3: CASSSGINEKLFF
J: TRBJ2-6; size: .; D: .; V: TRBV2; DNA: TGTGCCAGCAGTGGTAGTTCTGGGGCCAACGTCCTGACTTTC; CDR3: CASSGSSGANVLTF
J: TRBJ1-2; size: .; D: TRBD1; V: TRBV25-1; DNA: TGTGCCAGCAGTGAATCTAACCTTCACGGGACAGGGGGTGGCTACACCTTC; CDR3: CASSESNLHGTGGGYTF
J: TRBJ2-1; size: .; D: TRBD2; V: TRBV28; DNA: TGTGCCAGCAGTCCAACTGGGGGACTAGCTTCCTACAATGAGCAGTTCTTC; CDR3: CASSPTGGLASYNEQFF
J: TRBJ2-5; size: .; D: .; V: TRBV5-1; DNA: TGCGCCAGCAGCTTGCTTACAGGGTCGCAAGAGACCCAGTACTTC; CDR3: CASSLLTGSQETQYF